This T cell receptor (beta chain) was found in a study of T-cell reconstitution after alpha-beta-depleted transplantation in children. This clonotype was seen at least ten times. Its antigen is not known. TCRbeta library preparation incorporated unique molecular identifiers. Using its own MiXCR run on the PCR reads, TCRdb lists one record per CDR3 protein. Of about 260,000 distinct CDR3 sequences listed, roughly 10% are singletons. The CDR3 sequence is 12 residues long. The germline V gene has CDR1 SQVTM and CDR2 ANQGSEA. V was cut by 6 bases and J by 1 base, with 9 bases left in between. Findings and limits, study-wide: Diversity of TCRbeta at day 60 was high in some patients, arising from surviving recipient T cells and thymic progenitors. Newly generated T cells supplied most T-cell counts and diversity one year post-transplant.

This receptor was taken from a male patient aged 2 to 10 who had a stem cell transplant for chronic granulomatous disease, so the T cells may come from the graft donor. The sample was peripheral blood, taken 180 days after TCRalphabeta/CD19-depleted stem cell transplant. This chain uses TRBV29-1 with TRBJ1-1; unclear D gene. The DNA for the CDR3 is TGCAGCGTAGGACGTTCGAACACTGAAGCTTTCTTT. It yields the protein CSVGRSNTEAFF. The entire variable domain, with the rest obtained from reference TRBV29-1 and TRBJ1-1, is as follows: SAVISQKPSRDICQRGTSLTIQCQVDSQVTMMFWYRQQPGQSLTLIATANQGSEATYESGFVIDKFPISRPNLTFSTLTVSNMSPEDSSIYLCSVGRSNTEAFFGQGTRLTVV.